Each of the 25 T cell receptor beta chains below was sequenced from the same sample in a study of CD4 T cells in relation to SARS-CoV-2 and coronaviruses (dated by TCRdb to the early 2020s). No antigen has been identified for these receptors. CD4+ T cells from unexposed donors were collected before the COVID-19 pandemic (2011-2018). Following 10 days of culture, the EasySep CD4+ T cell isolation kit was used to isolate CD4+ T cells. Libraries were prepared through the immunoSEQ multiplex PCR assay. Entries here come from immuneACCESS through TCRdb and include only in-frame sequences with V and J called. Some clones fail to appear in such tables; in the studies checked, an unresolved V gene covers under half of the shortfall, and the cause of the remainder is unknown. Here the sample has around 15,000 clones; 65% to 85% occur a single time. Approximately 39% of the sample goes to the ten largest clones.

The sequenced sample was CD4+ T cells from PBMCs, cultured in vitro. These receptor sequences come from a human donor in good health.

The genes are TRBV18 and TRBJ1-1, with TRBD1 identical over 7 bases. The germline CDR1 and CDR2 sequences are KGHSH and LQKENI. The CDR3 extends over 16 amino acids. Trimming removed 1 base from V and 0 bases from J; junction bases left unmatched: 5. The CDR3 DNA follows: TGTGCCAGCTCACCACGGGACAGCGTCTTGAACACTGAAGCTTTCTTT. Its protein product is CASSPRDSVLNTEAFF.

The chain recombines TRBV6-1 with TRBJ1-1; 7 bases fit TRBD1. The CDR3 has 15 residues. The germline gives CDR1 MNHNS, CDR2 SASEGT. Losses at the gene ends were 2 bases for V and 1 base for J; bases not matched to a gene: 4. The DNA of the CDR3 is TGTGCCAGCAGTGAAAAGCGGGACAGGAACACTGAAGCTTTCTTT. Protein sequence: CASSEKRDRNTEAFF.

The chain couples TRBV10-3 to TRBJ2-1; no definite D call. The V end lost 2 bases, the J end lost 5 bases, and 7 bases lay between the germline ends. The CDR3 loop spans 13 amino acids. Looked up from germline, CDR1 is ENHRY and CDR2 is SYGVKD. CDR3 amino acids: CAISEVPDNEQFF. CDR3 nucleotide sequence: TGTGCCATCAGTGAGGTTCCGGACAATGAGCAGTTCTTC.

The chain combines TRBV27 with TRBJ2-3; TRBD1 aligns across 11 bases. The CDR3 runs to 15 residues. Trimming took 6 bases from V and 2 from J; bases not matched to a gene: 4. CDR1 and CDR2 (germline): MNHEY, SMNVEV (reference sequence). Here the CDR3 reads CASRRTGGITDTQYF. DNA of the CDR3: TGTGCCAGCAGGAGGACAGGGGGCATCACAGATACGCAGTATTTT.

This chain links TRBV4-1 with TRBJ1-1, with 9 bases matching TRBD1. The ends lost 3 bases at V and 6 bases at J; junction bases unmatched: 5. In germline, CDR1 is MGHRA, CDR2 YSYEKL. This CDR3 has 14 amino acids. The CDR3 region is CASSHSGTGPEAFF. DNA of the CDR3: TGCGCCAGCAGCCATTCCGGGACAGGGCCTGAAGCTTTCTTT.

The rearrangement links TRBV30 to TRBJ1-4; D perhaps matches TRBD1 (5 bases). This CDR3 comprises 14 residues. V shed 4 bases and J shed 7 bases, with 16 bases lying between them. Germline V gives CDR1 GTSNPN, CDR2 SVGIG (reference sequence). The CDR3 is CAWTRGRDLEKLFF. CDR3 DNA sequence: TGTGCCTGGACCCGCGGCAGGGATCTTGAAAAACTGTTTTTT.

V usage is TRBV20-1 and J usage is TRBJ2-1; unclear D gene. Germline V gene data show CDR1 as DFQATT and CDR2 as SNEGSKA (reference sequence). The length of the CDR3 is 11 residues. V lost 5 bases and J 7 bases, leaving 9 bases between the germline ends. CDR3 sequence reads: CSAQSPNEQFF. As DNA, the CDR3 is TGCAGTGCTCAGAGCCCAAATGAGCAGTTCTTC.

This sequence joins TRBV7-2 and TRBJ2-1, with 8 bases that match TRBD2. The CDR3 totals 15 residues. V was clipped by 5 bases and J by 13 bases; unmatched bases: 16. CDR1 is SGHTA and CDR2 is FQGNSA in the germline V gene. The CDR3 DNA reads TGTGCCAGCAGCACGGACGCTATAGCGGGACGGGAACAGTTCTTC. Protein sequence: CASSTDAIAGREQFF.

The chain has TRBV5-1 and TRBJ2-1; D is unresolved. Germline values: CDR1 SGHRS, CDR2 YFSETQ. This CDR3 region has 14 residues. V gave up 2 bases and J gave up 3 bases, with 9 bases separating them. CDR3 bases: TGCGCCAGCAGCTTAGGTGCGAGCTACAATGAGCAGTTCTTC. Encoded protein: CASSLGASYNEQFF.

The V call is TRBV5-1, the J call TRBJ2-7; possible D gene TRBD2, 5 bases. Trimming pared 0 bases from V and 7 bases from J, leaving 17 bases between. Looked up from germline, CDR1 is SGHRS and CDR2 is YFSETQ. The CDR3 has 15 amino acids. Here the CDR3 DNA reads TGCGCCAGCAGCTTGGTCGCTAGCCGGAGCTCTGAGCAGTACTTC. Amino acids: CASSLVASRSSEQYF.

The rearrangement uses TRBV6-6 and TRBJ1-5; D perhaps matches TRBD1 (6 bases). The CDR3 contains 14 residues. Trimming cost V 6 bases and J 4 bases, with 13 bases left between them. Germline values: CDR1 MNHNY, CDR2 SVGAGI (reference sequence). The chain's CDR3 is CASRQGSGNQPQHF. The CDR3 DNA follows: TGTGCCAGCAGACAGGGAAGTGGTAATCAGCCCCAGCATTTT.

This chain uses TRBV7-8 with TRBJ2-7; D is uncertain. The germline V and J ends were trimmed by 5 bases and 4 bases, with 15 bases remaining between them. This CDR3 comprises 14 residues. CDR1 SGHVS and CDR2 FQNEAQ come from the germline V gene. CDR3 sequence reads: CASSALGNGYEQYF. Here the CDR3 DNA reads TGTGCCAGCAGCGCTCTGGGGAATGGGTACGAGCAGTACTTC.

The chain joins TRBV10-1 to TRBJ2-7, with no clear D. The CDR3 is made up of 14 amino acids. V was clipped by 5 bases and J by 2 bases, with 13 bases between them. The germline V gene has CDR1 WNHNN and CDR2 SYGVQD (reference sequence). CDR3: CASSRPLRPYEQYF. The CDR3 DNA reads TGCGCCAGCAGTCGCCCCCTTCGGCCCTACGAGCAGTACTTC.

The CDR3: CASSSSGRASYEQYF. The DNA for the CDR3 is TGTGCCAGCAGTTCTAGCGGGAGGGCCTCCTACGAGCAGTACTTC. V gene TRBV28 combines with J gene TRBJ2-7; the match to TRBD2 covers 12 bases. The trim removed 4 bases at V and 0 bases at J, leaving 1 base unmatched. CDR3 length equals 15 residues. Germline assignment: CDR1 MDHEN and CDR2 SYDVKM.

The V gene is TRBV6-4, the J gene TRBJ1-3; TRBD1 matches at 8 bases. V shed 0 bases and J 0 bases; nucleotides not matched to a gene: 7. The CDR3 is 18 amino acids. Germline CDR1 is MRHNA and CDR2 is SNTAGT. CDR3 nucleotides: TGTGCCAGCAGTGACTCGTTCTGGACAGGGAACTCTGGAAACACCATATATTTT. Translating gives CASSDSFWTGNSGNTIYF.

The CDR3 region is CASRLASGGGNEQFF. DNA for the CDR3: TGTGCCAGCAGACTAGCCTCGGGCGGGGGCAATGAGCAGTTCTTC. V usage is TRBV6-5 and J usage is TRBJ2-1; 7 nucleotides match TRBD2. Germline V gives CDR1 MNHEY, CDR2 SVGAGI. Losses at the gene ends were 6 bases for V and 6 bases for J; bases not matched to a gene: 11. The CDR3 is 15 residues long.

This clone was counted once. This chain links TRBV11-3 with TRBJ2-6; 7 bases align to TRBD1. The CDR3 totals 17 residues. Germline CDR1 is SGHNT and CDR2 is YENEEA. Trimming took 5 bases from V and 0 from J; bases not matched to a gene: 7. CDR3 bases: TGTGCCAGCAGCGCCGGGGACAGCAGCTCTGGGGCCAACGTCCTGACTTTC. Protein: CASSAGDSSSGANVLTF.

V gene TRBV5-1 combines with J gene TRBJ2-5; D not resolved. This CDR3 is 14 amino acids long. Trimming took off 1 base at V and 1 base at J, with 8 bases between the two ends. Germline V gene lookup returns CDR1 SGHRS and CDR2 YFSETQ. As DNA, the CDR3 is TGCGCCAGCAGCTTGCCAGGCAGCCAAGAGACCCAGTACTTC. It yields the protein CASSLPGSQETQYF.

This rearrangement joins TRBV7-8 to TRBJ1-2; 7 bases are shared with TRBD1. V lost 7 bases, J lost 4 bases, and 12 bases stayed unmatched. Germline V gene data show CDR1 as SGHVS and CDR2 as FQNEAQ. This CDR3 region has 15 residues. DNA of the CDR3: TGTGCCAGCACCCTAACCGACAGGGACACCTATGGCTACACCTTC. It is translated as CASTLTDRDTYGYTF.

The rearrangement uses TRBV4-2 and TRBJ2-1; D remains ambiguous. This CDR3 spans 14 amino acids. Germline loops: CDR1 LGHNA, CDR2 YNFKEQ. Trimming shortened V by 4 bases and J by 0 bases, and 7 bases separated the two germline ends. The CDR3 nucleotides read TGTGCCAGCAGCCCCAGGATCTCCTACAATGAGCAGTTCTTC. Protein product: CASSPRISYNEQFF.

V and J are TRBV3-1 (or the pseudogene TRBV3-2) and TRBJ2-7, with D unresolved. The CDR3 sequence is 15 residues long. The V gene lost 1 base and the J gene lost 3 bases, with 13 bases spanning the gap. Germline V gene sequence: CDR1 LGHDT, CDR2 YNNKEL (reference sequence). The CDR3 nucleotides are TGTGCCAGCAGCCAAGTGGGCCAGGACCTCTACGAGCAGTACTTC. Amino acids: CASSQVGQDLYEQYF.

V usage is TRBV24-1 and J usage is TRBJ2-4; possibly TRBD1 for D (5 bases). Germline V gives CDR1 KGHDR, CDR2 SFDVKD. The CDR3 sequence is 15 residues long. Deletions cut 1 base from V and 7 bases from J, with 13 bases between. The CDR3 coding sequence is TGTGCCACCAGTGATTTTAGGGCAGGGCTCAACATTCAGTACTTC. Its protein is CATSDFRAGLNIQYF.

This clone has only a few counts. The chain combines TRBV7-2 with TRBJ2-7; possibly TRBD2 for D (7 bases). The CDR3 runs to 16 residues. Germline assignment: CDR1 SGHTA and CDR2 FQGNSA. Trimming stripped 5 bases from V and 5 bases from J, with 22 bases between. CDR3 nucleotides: TGTGCCAGCAGCAAAGGGGGGGCCGGGCTTGGTGACGAGCAGTACTTC. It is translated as CASSKGGAGLGDEQYF.

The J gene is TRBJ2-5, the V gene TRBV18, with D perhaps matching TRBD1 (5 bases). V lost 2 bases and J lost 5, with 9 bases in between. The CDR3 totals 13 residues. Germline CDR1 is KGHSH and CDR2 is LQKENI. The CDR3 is CASSPGAAETQYF. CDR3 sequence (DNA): TGTGCCAGCTCACCAGGGGCAGCGGAGACCCAGTACTTC.

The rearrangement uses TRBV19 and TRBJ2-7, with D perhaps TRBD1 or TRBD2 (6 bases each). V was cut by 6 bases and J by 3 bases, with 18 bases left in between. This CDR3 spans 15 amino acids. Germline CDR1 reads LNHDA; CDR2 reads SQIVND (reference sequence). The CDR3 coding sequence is TGTGCCAGTAGGACCACATCGGGGGCGAGCTACGAGCAGTACTTC. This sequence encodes CASRTTSGASYEQYF. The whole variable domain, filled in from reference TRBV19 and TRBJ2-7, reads DGGITQSPKYLFRKEGQNVTLSCEQNLNHDAMYWYRQDPGQGLRLIYYSQIVNDFQKGDIAEGYSVSREKKESFPLTVTSAQKNPTAFYLCASRTTSGASYEQYFGPGTRLTVT.